The clone carrying this TCR beta chain was counted a single time. The same CDR3 is also encoded by other DNA sequences in this sample. This record comes from a study of shared clonotypes between healthy human individuals. Selected positively for CCR7 and CD45RO-negative, naive CD8 cells excluded terminally differentiated effector memory CD45RA+ cells. CDR1 and CDR2 from the germline V gene are SEHNR and FQNEAQ (reference sequence). V was clipped by 1 base and J by 5 bases, with 9 bases between them. This CDR3 region has 14 residues. Across several immunoSEQ plates, the genomic DNA of each subset was split evenly. DNA at about 210 ng, roughly 30,000 T cell genomes, went into sorted-subset replicate PCRs. Assay: immunoSEQ multiplex PCR; the TCRdb copy retains only in-frame clones and omits some. The repertoire holds about 2.1 million clones, over 85% seen once, with around 1.8% in the top ten.

V usage is TRBV7-9 and J usage is TRBJ1-5; D perhaps matches TRBD1 (5 bases). The TCR originated in a man aged 18 to 35 in good health. Some clones in this sample may be carry-over from other donors' samples. Sequences were obtained from naive CD8+ T cells from PBMCs. CDR3 coding DNA: TGTGCCAGCAGCTTAGTGGGGGGGGATCAGCCCCAGCATTTT. Translated: CASSLVGGDQPQHF.